The rows below give T cell receptor beta chains drawn from one sample of a study of CD8 T cells in ankylosing spondylitis. TCRdb redid the calling of the 5' RACE reads with MiXCR, one entry per CDR3 protein. The sample comprises approximately 550,000 distinct CDR3 sequences, 10% to 15% of which are singletons, and 6.5% to 7% rests with the top ten. The sample consisted of blood, either unsorted or a sorted T cell fraction (not recorded which). All receptors come from a male donor with ankylosing spondylitis. The CDR3 runs from the conserved cysteine through the conserved F or W. The D gene is left open where the match is weak. Clone size is not always given. Where it is, it says once, few, many or a class for expanded clones.

j_call | d_call | v_call | clone_size | cdr3_aa | cdr3_nt
TRBJ2-3 | - | TRBV5-1 | many | CASSFTADTQYF | TGCGCCAGCAGCTTCACTGCAGATACGCAGTATTTT
TRBJ1-2 | - | TRBV12-3/TRBV12-4 | many | CASSVRAGTMGSDGYTF | TGTGCCAGCAGTGTAAGAGCCGGGACTATGGGAAGCGATGGCTACACCTTC
TRBJ2-1 | TRBD2 | TRBV12-3/TRBV12-4 | - | CASRKEAGGRSNEQFF | TGTGCCAGCAGAAAAGAAGCGGGAGGGCGATCGAATGAGCAGTTCTTC
TRBJ2-3 | TRBD2 | TRBV20-1 | once | CSAIKAGTSGGRFTDTQYF | TGCAGTGCTATCAAAGCCGGGACTAGCGGAGGGAGGTTCACAGATACGCAGTATTTT
TRBJ2-1 | - | TRBV14 | - | CASSQPSTNEQFF | TGTGCCAGCAGCCAACCCAGTACCAATGAGCAGTTCTTC
TRBJ1-6 | TRBD1 | TRBV10-3 | few | CAIIHTGAYNSPLHF | TGTGCCATCATTCACACAGGGGCCTATAATTCACCCCTCCACTTT
TRBJ1-1 | - | TRBV7-9 | few | CASSLGGVETEAFF | TGTGCCAGCAGCTTAGGGGGGGTGGAAACTGAAGCTTTCTTT
TRBJ2-1 | - | TRBV5-6 | - | CASSEGFDEQFF | TGTGCCAGCAGCGAGGGGTTTGATGAGCAGTTCTTC
TRBJ2-5 | - | TRBV30 | once | CAWNPGGETQYF | TGTGCCTGGAATCCGGGCGGGGAGACCCAGTACTTC
TRBJ2-7 | TRBD1 | TRBV7-2 | few | CASSLGGQANEQYF | TGTGCCAGCAGCTTAGGGGGACAGGCCAACGAGCAGTACTTC
TRBJ2-5 | - | TRBV5-1 | - | CASSDRDRTGTQYF | TGCGCCAGCAGCGATAGAGACAGGACCGGGACCCAGTACTTC
TRBJ1-1 | - | TRBV7-2 | - | CASSIRTAMNTEAFF | TGTGCCAGCAGCATTAGGACAGCCATGAACACTGAAGCTTTCTTT
TRBJ1-5 | - | TRBV6-2/TRBV6-3 | - | CASNAAGVRNQPQHF | TGTGCCAGCAACGCCGCGGGGGTCCGCAATCAGCCCCAGCATTTT
TRBJ2-1 | TRBD1 | TRBV5-1 | - | CASSSGQGGNEHFF | TGCGCCAGCAGCTCGGGACAGGGTGGAAATGAGCATTTCTTC
TRBJ2-1 | - | TRBV20-1 | many | CSAGTREIFDNEQFF | TGCAGTGCCGGGACACGGGAGATTTTCGACAATGAGCAGTTCTTC
TRBJ1-6 | - | TRBV5-1 | - | CASSPGEGNSPLHF | TGCGCCAGCAGCCCAGGGGAGGGTAATTCACCCCTCCACTTT
TRBJ2-2 | TRBD2 | TRBV4-2 | few | CASSQELAGAPGGELFF | TGTGCCAGCAGCCAAGAGTTAGCGGGAGCCCCGGGCGGGGAGCTGTTTTTT
TRBJ2-1 | - | TRBV3-1 | few | CASSQTDLRNEQFF | TGTGCCAGCAGCCAAACTGATTTAAGGAATGAGCAGTTCTTC
TRBJ2-3 | TRBD2 | TRBV20-1 | few | CSARGGRAGGADTQYF | TGCAGTGCTAGGGGCGGAAGGGCGGGAGGGGCGGATACGCAGTATTTT
TRBJ2-1 | TRBD2 | TRBV10-1 | - | CASSEGLAGENEQFF | TGCGCCAGCAGTGAGGGACTAGCGGGAGAGAATGAGCAGTTCTTC
TRBJ2-7 | TRBD2 | TRBV2 | few | CASSEGTSGGYEQYF | TGTGCCAGCAGCGAAGGGACTAGCGGGGGCTACGAGCAGTACTTC
TRBJ2-3 | - | TRBV29-1 | - | CSAEEGLDTQYF | TGCAGCGCCGAGGAGGGCCTGGATACGCAGTATTTT
TRBJ1-4 | TRBD1 | TRBV12-3/TRBV12-4 | few | CASSALGQGNEKLFF | TGTGCCAGCAGTGCCTTGGGACAGGGAAACGAAAAACTGTTTTTT
TRBJ2-1 | TRBD2 | TRBV27 | few | CASSILADYSYNEQFF | TGTGCCAGCAGTATTCTAGCGGATTACTCCTACAATGAGCAGTTCTTC
TRBJ1-5 | TRBD1 | TRBV2 | few | CASIAGGRSNQPQHF | TGTGCCAGCATAGCAGGGGGCCGGAGCAATCAGCCCCAGCATTTT
TRBJ1-3 | - | TRBV20-1 | - | CSAPWEGGGNTIYF | TGCAGTGCTCCCTGGGAGGGTGGAGGAAACACCATATATTTT
TRBJ1-5 | - | TRBV12-3/TRBV12-4 | - | CASSLGFVNQPQHF | TGTGCCAGCAGTTTAGGGTTCGTCAATCAGCCCCAGCATTTT
TRBJ1-2 | - | TRBV12-3/TRBV12-4 | - | CASSLSGVTYGYTF | TGTGCCAGCAGTTTATCTGGGGTTACCTATGGCTACACCTTC
TRBJ2-5 | TRBD2 | TRBV24-1 | few | CATASGQETQYF | TGTGCCACTGCTAGCGGCCAAGAGACCCAGTACTTC
TRBJ2-5 | - | TRBV12-3/TRBV12-4 | few | CASSLWGEQGRETQYF | TGTGCCAGCAGTTTATGGGGGGAGCAGGGGAGAGAGACCCAGTACTTC
TRBJ2-7 | - | TRBV6-5 | few | CASSYSWGRGYEQYF | TGTGCCAGCAGTTACTCTTGGGGCAGGGGCTACGAGCAGTACTTC
TRBJ2-1 | TRBD2 | TRBV7-2 | few | CASSLAWGDSGRAIGEQFF | TGTGCCAGCAGCTTGGCGTGGGGCGATAGCGGGAGGGCCATTGGTGAGCAGTTCTTC
TRBJ1-2 | - | TRBV29-1 | few | CSVEPGGNYGYTF | TGCAGCGTTGAACCGGGGGGTAACTATGGCTACACCTTC
TRBJ1-5 | - | TRBV7-8 | - | CASSLVGHGDHQPQHF | TGTGCCAGCAGCTTGGTGGGACACGGGGACCATCAGCCCCAGCATTTT
TRBJ2-2 | - | TRBV12-3/TRBV12-4 | many | CASTVGGGYTGELFF | TGTGCCAGCACCGTAGGGGGGGGCTACACCGGGGAGCTGTTTTTT
TRBJ1-1 | - | TRBV10-1 | few | CASSRDPGTEAFF | TGCGCCAGCAGCAGGGATCCGGGCACTGAAGCTTTCTTT
TRBJ2-7 | TRBD2 | TRBV5-1 | many | CASSLDLAGSSYEQYF | TGCGCCAGCAGCTTGGACCTAGCGGGGAGCTCCTACGAGCAGTACTTC
TRBJ2-7 | TRBD2 | TRBV5-1 | many | CASSSHRTSVKGSYEQYF | TGCGCCAGCAGCTCCCACCGGACTAGCGTCAAAGGAAGTTACGAGCAGTACTTC
TRBJ1-5 | - | TRBV20-1 | few | CSARTPATVQGGAQHF | TGCAGTGCTAGAACCCCCGCGACAGTCCAAGGAGGAGCCCAGCATTTT
TRBJ1-1 | TRBD1 | TRBV5-1 | - | CASSLGQDREAFF | TGCGCCAGCAGCTTGGGCCAGGACAGGGAAGCTTTCTTT